One TCR beta chain is described in this entry. The antigen this receptor binds is unknown. No base quality values were provided; no much bigger clone lies one nucleotide off. The CDR3 regions of human TCRbeta chains were analyzed by immunosequencing. The study's processing was this. Repertoire TCRs were matched against a reference library of SARS-CoV-2-specific TCRs generated with the MIRA antigen-specificity platform. Breadth meant the fraction of unique TCRs that were SARS-CoV-2-associated, whereas depth meant the fraction of total T cells that were SARS-CoV-2-associated. Using the MIRA data, each spike-specific TCR was assigned both to the spike region to which the TCR was reactive and to a CD4 or CD8 class. Log10-transformed breadth and depth values were compared by one-way ANOVA with Sidak's multiple comparisons tests. Entries here come from immuneACCESS through TCRdb and include only in-frame sequences with V and J called. Some clones fail to appear in such tables; in the studies checked, an unresolved V gene covers under half of the shortfall, and the cause of the remainder is unknown. That table gives V, J and clone size, and the DNA gave D and trimming. The sample table holds roughly 270,000 clones, of which around 92% were seen once. The ten largest account for about 0.5% of the sample.

This record comes from a study of T cell responses to AZD1222 COVID-19 vaccine (dated by TCRdb to 2020 to 2022). Background for the entire study: A total of 240 or so trial participants underwent TCR sequencing, of whom 207 had received two doses of AZD1222 and some 25 had received two doses of the MenACWY control vaccine. Enrollment into the trials was organized by age into subgroups of 18-55, 56-69 and 70-plus years, and those subgroups contained roughly 160, 29 and 62 TCR-sequenced participants, respectively.

General study outcomes and caveats: In the small 56-69-year group, the increase in depth fell short of significance, most likely because of low power. Because no samples from the day 14 peak response were available, repertoires could be characterized only after the peak T cell response. Participants were mostly white British, with more females than males. The authors suggested clonal diversity may have been underestimated. Reportedly, close to half of the unique spike-specific TCRs recognized epitopes lying outside the regions that are mutated in the B.1.351 and B.1.1.7 variants. Conclusions about previously exposed vaccinees were limited because only six AZD1222 recipients were SARS-CoV-2 seropositive at baseline. After two AZD1222 doses, both the breadth and the depth of spike-specific TCRs were significantly higher than at day 0 and than in MenACWY recipients. Vaccine-associated CD4 TCRs spanned the whole spike protein, with dominant responses in regions 160-218 and 743-854.

Trimming removed 6 bases from V and 4 bases from J; the gene matches leave 5 bases unexplained. CDR1 and CDR2, per the germline V gene, are MGHRA and YSYEKL. Reading from cysteine to phenylalanine, the CDR3 counts 14 amino acids. Only the CDR3 portion is preserved as DNA: 42 bases, with reading frame beginning at the first base. Explained via the paper, the time point label denotes: about 28 days (+/-7) after the second vaccine dose. AZD1222 recipients given second doses at about 4 weeks or at about 12 weeks were pooled, since spike-specific TCR depth and breadth were not found to differ between the two schedules. The vaccinee samples were drawn from two UK trials, COV001 and COV002, one of which was a single-blind randomized controlled phase 2/3 trial testing AZD1222 (ChAdOx1 nCoV-19) in healthy adults. For TCRbeta chain sequencing, PBMC samples were collected from trial participants at day 0 and at day 28 after the second dose.

This receptor was obtained from an adult who received the AZD1222 COVID-19 vaccine. This sequence uses TRBV4-1 and TRBJ2-3, with 9 bases matching TRBD2. This specimen consisted of peripheral blood, obtained 28 days after the second AZD1222 dose. The CDR3 is CASRGGRAPDTQYF. The nucleotide sequence reads as follows: TGCGCCAGCAGGGGCGGGAGGGCTCCAGATACGCAGTATTTT.